Listed below are T cell receptor beta chains from one sample, sequenced in a study of cytomegalovirus exposure and HLA in healthy donors. Using immunoSEQ multiplex PCR, the repertoire was profiled, and TCRdb retains in-frame clones only, with some absent. The data show around 120,000 clones, around three quarters seen once. Sequencing was done on a sample of PBMCs. The source is a woman between 40 and 55 years old in good health and CMV-seropositive. Both conserved end residues are part of each CDR3. The D gene is left open where the match is weak. Some rows mark clone size as missing; the rest say once, few, many or name a class of expanded clone.

clone size	V gene	J gene	D gene	CDR3 DNA	CDR3 protein
few	TRBV27	TRBJ1-2	-	TGTGCCAGCAGTATACAGGGTACCTCCTATGGCTACACCTTC	CASSIQGTSYGYTF
-	TRBV2	TRBJ2-7	-	TGTGCCAGCGGACAGTTACCCTACGAGCAGTACTTC	CASGQLPYEQYF
-	TRBV5-4	TRBJ2-6	TRBD1	TGTGCCAGCAGCGTACTGACAGGGGGCGCTGGGGCCAACGTCCTGACTTTC	CASSVLTGGAGANVLTF
-	TRBV29-1	TRBJ2-2	TRBD2	TGCAGCGCCCGGGGGGGCCGGACCGGGGAGCTGTTTTTT	CSARGGRTGELFF
-	TRBV7-6	TRBJ2-7	-	TGTGCCAGCAGCTTAGAGCCGGGACATCCGGCCGAGCAGTACTTC	CASSLEPGHPAEQYF
few	TRBV4-3	TRBJ2-3	TRBD2	TGCGCCAGCAGCCAAGGTAGCGGGAGGGTAGATACGCAGTATTTT	CASSQGSGRVDTQYF
-	TRBV7-3	TRBJ1-5	-	TGTGCCAGCAGCCCGGGGGGGAGCAATCAGCCCCAGCATTTT	CASSPGGSNQPQHF
-	TRBV21-1	TRBJ2-7	-	TGTGCCAGCAGCAAAGTAAGGAGGACTAGCGGTACCTACGAGCAGTACTTC	CASSKVRRTSGTYEQYF
-	TRBV29-1	TRBJ2-7	TRBD1	TGCAGCGTTGAGAAAGACAGGGGCTACGAGCAGTACTTC	CSVEKDRGYEQYF
-	TRBV30	TRBJ1-1	-	TGTGCCTGGAGTGTATCGGTGAACACTGAAGCTTTCTTT	CAWSVSVNTEAFF
-	TRBV9	TRBJ1-1	TRBD1	TGTGCCAGCAGCCCCCAGACAGGGTCGATGACTGAAGCTTTCTTT	CASSPQTGSMTEAFF
-	TRBV2	TRBJ1-5	-	TGTGCCAGCAGTCGTCGGCGGGGGGTTGATCAGCCCCAGCATTTT	CASSRRRGVDQPQHF
-	TRBV27	TRBJ2-7	TRBD1	TGTGCCAGCAGTTTACAGGGGGAAGACGAGCAGTACTTC	CASSLQGEDEQYF
-	TRBV29-1	TRBJ2-5	-	TGCAGCGTTGATTTGGGTGTCAGGGGGGCCCAGTACTTC	CSVDLGVRGAQYF
-	TRBV7-8	TRBJ1-2	-	TGTGCCAGCAGCTTAGGTCGGGGGATCACTAACTATGGCTACACCTTC	CASSLGRGITNYGYTF
few	TRBV5-6	TRBJ2-7	TRBD2	TGTGCCAGCAGCTTGGGCGGGAGCTCGTACGAGCAGTACTTC	CASSLGGSSYEQYF
-	TRBV15	TRBJ2-5	-	TGTGCCACCAGCAGAGTTGGAGGGCGGGAGACCCAGTACTTC	CATSRVGGRETQYF
few	TRBV7-2	TRBJ2-2	TRBD2	TGTGCCAGCAGCCCTACGCCCCCAGCGGGAGATGGAGGCGGGGAGCTGTTTTTT	CASSPTPPAGDGGGELFF
-	TRBV6-1	TRBJ2-7	-	TGTGCCAGCAGTGAAGCGCATCCAGGGGCCCTCTTC	CASSEAHPGALF
-	TRBV7-2	TRBJ2-7	-	TGTGCCAGCAGCTTAGAATCAGGAACCTACGAGCAGTACTTC	CASSLESGTYEQYF
-	TRBV5-1	TRBJ2-7	-	TGCGCCAGCAGCTTGGCGGGTGGGGCCAGGAACAACGAGCAGTACTTC	CASSLAGGARNNEQYF
-	TRBV9	TRBJ1-1	TRBD1	TGTGCCAGCAGCCCGCGACAGGGAGCTGAAGCTTTCTTT	CASSPRQGAEAFF
once	TRBV19	TRBJ2-7	-	TGTGCCAGTCATCCCGGCCGGGGAGAGCAGTACTTC	CASHPGRGEQYF
-	TRBV27	TRBJ2-5	-	TGTGCCAGCAGTTTAGCTAGTCCCCCCAAGCTCCAAGAGACCCAGTACTTC	CASSLASPPKLQETQYF
-	TRBV10-3	TRBJ2-6	TRBD1	TGTGCCATGGGACAGGGGGCTGTTGGGGCCAACGTCCTGACTTTC	CAMGQGAVGANVLTF
-	TRBV7-2	TRBJ1-6	-	TGTGCCAGCAGTAGGACAGCTTATAATTCACCCCTCCACTTT	CASSRTAYNSPLHF
-	TRBV2	TRBJ2-3	-	TGTGCCAGCAGTGTGAGGGCTAGCGTGTGGGGTACGCAGTATTTT	CASSVRASVWGTQYF
-	TRBV19	TRBJ1-5	-	TGTGCCAGTAGTATACCCTGGACAGCTTTCAATCAGCCCCAGCATTTT	CASSIPWTAFNQPQHF
-	TRBV7-2	TRBJ2-1	TRBD2	TGTGCCAGCAGCTTAAAGCGGGACTCCTACAATGAGCAGTTCTTC	CASSLKRDSYNEQFF
few	TRBV2	TRBJ2-1	TRBD2	TGTGCCAGCAGCGAGGGGGGCGCGCCGGGACTAGCGGGCAATGAGCAGTTCTTC	CASSEGGAPGLAGNEQFF
-	TRBV19	TRBJ1-1	-	TGTGCCAGTAGCATACCCCCTTTTACAGGGAACACTGAAGCTTTCTTT	CASSIPPFTGNTEAFF
-	TRBV7-9	TRBJ1-2	-	TGTGCCAGCAGCTTTAGGAGTGCTAGCTATGGCTACACCTTC	CASSFRSASYGYTF
-	TRBV29-1	TRBJ1-3	TRBD1	TGCAGCGTTGGGTGGGACAGGGCTGGAAACACCATATATTTT	CSVGWDRAGNTIYF
once	TRBV6-5	TRBJ2-7	-	TGTGCCAGCAGTTACTCTAACGGGGTATCCTACGAGCAGTACTTC	CASSYSNGVSYEQYF
-	TRBV4-2	TRBJ1-6	-	TGTGCCAGCAGGGTTAGCTCCTATAATTCCCCCCTCCACTTT	CASRVSSYNSPLHF
-	TRBV5-4	TRBJ1-4	TRBD1	TGTGCCAGCAGCATTGGACAGGATATGATAGGTGAAAAACTGTTTTTT	CASSIGQDMIGEKLFF
few	TRBV7-8	TRBJ1-5	-	TGTGCCAGCAGCTTAGACGTTTTTTCGGGGGGCGGTCAGCCCCAGCATTTT	CASSLDVFSGGGQPQHF
few	TRBV5-6	TRBJ1-2	TRBD1	TGTGCCAGCAGCCAGGGACAGCACTATGGCTACACCTTC	CASSQGQHYGYTF
-	TRBV6-5	TRBJ1-1	-	TGTGCCAGCAGTTCCTCTCTACATCAGAGTCGGGCTGAAGCTTTCTTT	CASSSSLHQSRAEAFF
-	TRBV21-1	TRBJ1-2	-	TGTGCCAGTAACCCGACCCCTCAGGGGGCGTACTATGGCTACACCTTC	CASNPTPQGAYYGYTF
-	TRBV7-8	TRBJ2-1	-	TGTGCCAGCAGCCCTATGGGATGGGGGGAGGATGAGCAGTTCTTC	CASSPMGWGEDEQFF
few	TRBV5-6	TRBJ1-3	-	TGTGCCAGCAGCACCCGATCGACTGGCGGTGGAAACACCATATATTTT	CASSTRSTGGGNTIYF
-	TRBV5-4	TRBJ2-1	-	TGTGCCAGCAGCTGGGGGCCCACGGACAATGAGCAGTTCTTC	CASSWGPTDNEQFF
once	TRBV11-2	TRBJ1-1	-	TGTGCCAGCAGCTTAGCCCGGGGCACTGAAGCTTTCTTT	CASSLARGTEAFF
few	TRBV5-5	TRBJ1-2	-	TGTGCCAGCAGCTTGGACACAGGCCAAGGGGGCTACACCTTC	CASSLDTGQGGYTF
-	TRBV9	TRBJ1-2	-	TGTGCCAGCAGCCTTACGGGAACCGCGAATGGCTACACCTTC	CASSLTGTANGYTF
-	TRBV5-6	TRBJ1-2	TRBD1	TGTGCCAGCAGCTCAGGGGGCTATGGCTACACCTTC	CASSSGGYGYTF
-	TRBV4-3	TRBJ1-6	-	TGCGCCAGCAGCCAAGATAAGAACAGGCAGGGATCACCCCTCCACTTT	CASSQDKNRQGSPLHF
few	TRBV4-1	TRBJ1-1	-	TGCGCCAGCAGCCAAGAGTCTCAGGGGAACACTGAAGCTTTCTTT	CASSQESQGNTEAFF
-	TRBV11-2	TRBJ2-1	-	TGTGCCAGCAGCTCCCTGAGGGTCGGATCCTACAATGAGCAGTTCTTC	CASSSLRVGSYNEQFF
-	TRBV5-4	TRBJ2-3	TRBD2	TGTGCCAGCACCCTGGAGCGGGGGGGCACAGATACGCAGTATTTT	CASTLERGGTDTQYF
-	TRBV27	TRBJ1-1	-	TGTGCCAGCAGTTTATCCAGAGGGCCTGAAGCTTTCTTT	CASSLSRGPEAFF
-	TRBV9	TRBJ2-5	TRBD2	TGTGCCAGCAGCGTAGGAGCGGGGGGCCACGGAGAGACCCAGTACTTC	CASSVGAGGHGETQYF
-	TRBV11-3	TRBJ2-3	-	TGTGCCAGCAGCGGGGGCGGGTCCACAGATACGCAGTATTTT	CASSGGGSTDTQYF